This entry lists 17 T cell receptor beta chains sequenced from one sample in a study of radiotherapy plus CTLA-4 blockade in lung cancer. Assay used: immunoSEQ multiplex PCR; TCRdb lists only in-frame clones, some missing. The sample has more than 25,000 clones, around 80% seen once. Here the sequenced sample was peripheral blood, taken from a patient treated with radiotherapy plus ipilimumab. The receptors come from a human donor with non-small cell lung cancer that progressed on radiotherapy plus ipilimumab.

DNA for the CDR3: TGTGCCAGCAAAAGGTCACAGGGAAACACCATATATTTT. It translates to CASKRSQGNTIYF. The chain is built from TRBV2 and TRBJ1-3; D is unresolved. Germline CDR1 reads SNHLY; CDR2 reads FYNNEI. The V end lost 7 bases, the J end lost 4 bases, and 11 bases lay between the germline ends. The CDR3 has 13 residues.

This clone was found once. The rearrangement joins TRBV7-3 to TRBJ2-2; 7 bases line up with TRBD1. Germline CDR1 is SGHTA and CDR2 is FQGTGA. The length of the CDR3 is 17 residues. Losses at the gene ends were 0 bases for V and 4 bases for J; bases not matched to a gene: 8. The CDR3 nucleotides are TGTGCCAGCAGCTTAACAGGGGGCGCAGGAAGCACCGGGGAGCTGTTTTTT. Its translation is CASSLTGGAGSTGELFF.

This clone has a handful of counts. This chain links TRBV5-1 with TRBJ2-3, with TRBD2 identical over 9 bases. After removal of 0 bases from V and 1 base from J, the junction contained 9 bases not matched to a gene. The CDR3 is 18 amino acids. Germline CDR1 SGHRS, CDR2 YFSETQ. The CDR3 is CASSLVTSGHVGTDTQYF. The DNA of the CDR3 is TGCGCCAGCAGCTTGGTAACTAGCGGGCATGTCGGCACAGATACGCAGTATTTT.

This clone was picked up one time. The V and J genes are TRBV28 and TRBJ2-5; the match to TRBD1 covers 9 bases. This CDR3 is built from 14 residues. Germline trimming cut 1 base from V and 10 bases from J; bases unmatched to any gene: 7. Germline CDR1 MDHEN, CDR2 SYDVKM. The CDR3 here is CASSLLRQGVNQYF. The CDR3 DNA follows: TGTGCCAGCAGTTTATTGCGACAGGGGGTAAACCAGTACTTC. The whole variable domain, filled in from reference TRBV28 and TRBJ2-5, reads DVKVTQSSRYLVKRTGEKVFLECVQDMDHENMFWYRQDPGLGLRLIYFSYDVKMKEKGDIPEGYSVSREKKERFSLILESASTNQTSMYLCASSLLRQGVNQYFGPGTRLLVL.

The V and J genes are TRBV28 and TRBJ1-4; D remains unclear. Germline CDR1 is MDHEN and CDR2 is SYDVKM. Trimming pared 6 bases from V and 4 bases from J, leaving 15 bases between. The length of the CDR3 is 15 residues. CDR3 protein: CASSSIGSGNEKLFF. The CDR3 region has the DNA TGTGCCAGCAGCTCCATAGGCTCTGGTAATGAAAAACTGTTTTTT.

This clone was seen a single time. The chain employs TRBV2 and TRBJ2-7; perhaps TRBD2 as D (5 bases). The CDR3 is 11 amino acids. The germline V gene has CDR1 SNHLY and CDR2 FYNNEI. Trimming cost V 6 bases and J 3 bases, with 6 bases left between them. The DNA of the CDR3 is TGTGCCAGCAGCCGGGGCTACGAGCAGTACTTC. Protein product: CASSRGYEQYF.

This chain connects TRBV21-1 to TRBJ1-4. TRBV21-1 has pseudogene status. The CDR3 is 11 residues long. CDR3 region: CASSLVEKLFF. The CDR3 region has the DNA TGTGCCAGCAGCCTTGTCGAAAAACTGTTTTTT.

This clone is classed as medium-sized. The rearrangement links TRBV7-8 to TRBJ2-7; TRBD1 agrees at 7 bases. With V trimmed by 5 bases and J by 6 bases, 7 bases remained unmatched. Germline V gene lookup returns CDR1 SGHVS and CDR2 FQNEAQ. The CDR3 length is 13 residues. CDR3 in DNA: TGTGCCAGCAGCGCCCGACAGGGTGCCGAGCAGTACTTC. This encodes CASSARQGAEQYF.

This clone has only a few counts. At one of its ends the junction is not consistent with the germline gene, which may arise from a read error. CDR3 sequence (DNA): TGTGCCAGCAGTGTAGCTCTGACAGGGGCGAACACCGGGGAGCTGTTTTTT. Translated: CASSVALTGANTGELFF. The chain combines TRBV9 with TRBJ2-2; TRBD1 matches 8 bases. The CDR3 contains 17 residues. Germline V CDR1 and CDR2: SGDLS, YYNGEE.

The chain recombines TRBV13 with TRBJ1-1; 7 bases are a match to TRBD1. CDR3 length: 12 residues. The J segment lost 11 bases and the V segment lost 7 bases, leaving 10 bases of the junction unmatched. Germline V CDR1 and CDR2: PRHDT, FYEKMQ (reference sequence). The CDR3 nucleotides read TGTGCCAGCAAAGGAGGGGGCGTGAGGGCTTTCTTT. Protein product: CASKGGGVRAFF.

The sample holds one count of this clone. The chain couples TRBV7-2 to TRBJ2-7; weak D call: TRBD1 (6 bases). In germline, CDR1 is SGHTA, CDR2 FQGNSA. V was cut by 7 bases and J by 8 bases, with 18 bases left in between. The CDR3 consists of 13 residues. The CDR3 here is CASTPSRQAKQYF. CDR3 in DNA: TGTGCCAGCACCCCGAGTCGACAGGCCAAGCAGTACTTC.

The CDR3 DNA follows: TGCGCCAGCAGCGCCTGGACAGGGTCAGAGCAGTACTTC. It translates to CASSAWTGSEQYF. This sequence joins TRBV5-1 and TRBJ2-7; TRBD1 matches at 8 bases. With V trimmed by 4 bases and J by 7 bases, 7 bases remained unmatched. Germline values: CDR1 SGHRS, CDR2 YFSETQ. The CDR3 extends over 13 amino acids.

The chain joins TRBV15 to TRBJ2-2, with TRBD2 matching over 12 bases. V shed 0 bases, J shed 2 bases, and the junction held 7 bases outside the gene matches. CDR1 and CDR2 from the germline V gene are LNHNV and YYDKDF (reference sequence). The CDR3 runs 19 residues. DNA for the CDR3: TGTGCCACCAGCAGAGAGACCCCGACTAGCGGGGGTAACACCGGGGAGCTGTTTTTT. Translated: CATSRETPTSGGNTGELFF.

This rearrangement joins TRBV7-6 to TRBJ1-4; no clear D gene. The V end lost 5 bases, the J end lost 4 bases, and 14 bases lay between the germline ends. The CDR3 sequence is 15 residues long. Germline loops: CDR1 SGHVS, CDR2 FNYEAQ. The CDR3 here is CASSPRSRFNEKLFF. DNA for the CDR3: TGTGCCAGCAGCCCTAGATCGAGATTTAATGAAAAACTGTTTTTT.

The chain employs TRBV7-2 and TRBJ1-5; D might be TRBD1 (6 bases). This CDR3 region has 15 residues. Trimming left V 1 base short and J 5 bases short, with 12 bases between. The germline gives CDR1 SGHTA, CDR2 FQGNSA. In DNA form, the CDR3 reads TGTGCCAGCAGCTTAGGGGGGCAGGAGCATCAGCCCCAGCATTTT. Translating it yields CASSLGGQEHQPQHF. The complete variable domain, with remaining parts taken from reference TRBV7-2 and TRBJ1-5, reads GAGVSQSPSNKVTEKGKDVELRCDPISGHTALYWYRQSLGQGLEFLIYFQGNSAPDKSGLPSDRFSAERTGGSVSTLTIQRTQQEDSAVYLCASSLGGQEHQPQHFGDGTRLSIL.

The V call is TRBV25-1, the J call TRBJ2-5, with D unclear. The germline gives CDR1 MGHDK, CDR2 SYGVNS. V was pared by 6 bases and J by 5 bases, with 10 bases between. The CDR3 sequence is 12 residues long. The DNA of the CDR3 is TGTGCCAGCAGCGGCTATGGGGAGACCCAGTACTTC. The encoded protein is CASSGYGETQYF. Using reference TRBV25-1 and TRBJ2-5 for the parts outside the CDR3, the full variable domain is EADIYQTPRYLVIGTGKKITLECSQTMGHDKMYWYQQDPGMELHLIHYSYGVNSTEKGDLSSESTVSRIRTEHFPLTLESARPSHTSQYLCASSGYGETQYFGPGTRLLVL.

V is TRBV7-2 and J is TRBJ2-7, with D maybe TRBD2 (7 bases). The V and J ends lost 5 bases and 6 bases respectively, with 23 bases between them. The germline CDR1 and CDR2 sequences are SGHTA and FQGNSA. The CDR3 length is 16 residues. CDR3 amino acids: CASSPQGGAVQSEQYF. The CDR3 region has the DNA TGTGCCAGCAGCCCGCAAGGGGGGGCGGTCCAATCCGAGCAGTACTTC.